This TCR beta chain was sequenced for a study of human T cells and chemical hapten exposure. Whole-study results and caveats: Relative to controls, expanded TCRs formed significantly more large CDR3 similarity clusters. A positive correlation with patch test score was found for PT1 expanded TCR counts. No alteration of TCRs above 1 in 1000 frequency was seen with DPC sensitization.

On this clonotype itself: Its antigen is as yet unknown.

A single record per CDR3 protein comes from TCRdb applying MiXCR to the RACE reads. The table includes under 200,000 distinct CDR3 sequences, approximately 31% detected once. Germline CDR1 reads MNHEY; CDR2 reads SVGAGI. After removal of 6 bases from V and 3 bases from J, the junction contained 7 bases not matched to a gene. This CDR3 contains 15 residues. The time point denotes: pre-sensitization, week 0. Described treatment: therapeutic diphenylcyclopropenone sensitization with weekly scalp DPC. Prior to each patch test being applied, blood was drawn. This sequence was found in a woman younger than 45 with alopecia areata. Some clones in this sample may be carry-over from other donors' samples. The chain joins TRBV6-5 to TRBJ1-5, with 8 bases that match TRBD1. Source: whole blood, taken in connection with sensitization to the hapten diphenylcyclopropenone (DPC). The CDR3 region has the DNA TGTGCCAGCAGAAAGGACAGGGCCCTCAATCAGCCCCAGCATTTT. Encoded protein: CASRKDRALNQPQHF.